This T cell receptor beta chain was profiled in a study of blood T cell repertoires in COVID-19. About the research overall: The United States, Italy and Spain provided the acute and convalescent COVID-19 samples. Sources were T cells, B-cell-depleted T cells, or PBMCs; the material itself was cDNA or gDNA.

The J segment lost 3 bases and the V segment lost 2 bases, leaving 3 bases of the junction unmatched. In germline, CDR1 is SGHVS, CDR2 FNYEAQ. This CDR3 contains 15 residues. Clones were sequenced by immunoSEQ multiplex PCR, and TCRdb holds only the in-frame ones, with some missing. The sample has 200,000 to 250,000 clones, around nine tenths seen once. Specimen: peripheral blood. This clonotype was sampled from a woman in her fifties or sixties with acute or convalescent COVID-19. This chain connects TRBV7-6 to TRBJ2-7, with 11 bases matching TRBD2. The CDR3 is CASSLYSGRGYEQYF. The CDR3 DNA reads TGTGCCAGCAGCTTATATAGCGGGAGGGGCTACGAGCAGTACTTC.